The present T cell receptor beta chain was sequenced within a study of identical twins. V was shortened by 7 bases and J by 5 bases, with 18 bases between the two germline ends. This CDR3 region has 15 residues. Looked up from germline, CDR1 is MNHNS and CDR2 is SASEGT. A universal primer site was created by template switching, with the cDNA bearing unique molecular identifiers. Via MiXCR, TCRdb re-called the 5' RACE reads, giving one row per CDR3 protein. The sample lists more than 400,000 distinct CDR3 sequences; roughly 15% were seen once. Another study also made use of these data, one on yellow fever vaccine responses in identical twins.

The clonotype originates from a woman aged 18-35 years in good health. The rearrangement links TRBV6-1 to TRBJ2-1; possible D gene TRBD2, 6 bases. What was sequenced was CD4+ T cells sorted from blood. CDR3 protein: CASIGGILTNNEQFF. CDR3 nucleotide sequence: TGTGCCAGCATAGGAGGGATTCTCACCAACAATGAGCAGTTCTTC.